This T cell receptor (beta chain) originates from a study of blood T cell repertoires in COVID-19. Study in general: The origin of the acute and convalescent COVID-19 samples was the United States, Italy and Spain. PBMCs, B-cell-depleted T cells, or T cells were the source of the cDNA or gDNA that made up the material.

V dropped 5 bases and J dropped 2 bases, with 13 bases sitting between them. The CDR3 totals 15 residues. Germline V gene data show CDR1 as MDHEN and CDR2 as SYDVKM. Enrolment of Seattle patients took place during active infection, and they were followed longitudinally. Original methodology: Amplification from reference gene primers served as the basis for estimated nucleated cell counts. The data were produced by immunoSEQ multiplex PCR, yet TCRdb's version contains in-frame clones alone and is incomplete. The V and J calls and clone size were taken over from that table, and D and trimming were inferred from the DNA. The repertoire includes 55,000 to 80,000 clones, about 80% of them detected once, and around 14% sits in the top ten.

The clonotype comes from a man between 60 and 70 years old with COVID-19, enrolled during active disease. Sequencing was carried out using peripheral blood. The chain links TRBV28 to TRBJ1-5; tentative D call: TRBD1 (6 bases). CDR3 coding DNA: TGTGCCAGCAGTCCGCAGTCAGGGGGCAATCAGCCCCAGCATTTT. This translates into CASSPQSGGNQPQHF.